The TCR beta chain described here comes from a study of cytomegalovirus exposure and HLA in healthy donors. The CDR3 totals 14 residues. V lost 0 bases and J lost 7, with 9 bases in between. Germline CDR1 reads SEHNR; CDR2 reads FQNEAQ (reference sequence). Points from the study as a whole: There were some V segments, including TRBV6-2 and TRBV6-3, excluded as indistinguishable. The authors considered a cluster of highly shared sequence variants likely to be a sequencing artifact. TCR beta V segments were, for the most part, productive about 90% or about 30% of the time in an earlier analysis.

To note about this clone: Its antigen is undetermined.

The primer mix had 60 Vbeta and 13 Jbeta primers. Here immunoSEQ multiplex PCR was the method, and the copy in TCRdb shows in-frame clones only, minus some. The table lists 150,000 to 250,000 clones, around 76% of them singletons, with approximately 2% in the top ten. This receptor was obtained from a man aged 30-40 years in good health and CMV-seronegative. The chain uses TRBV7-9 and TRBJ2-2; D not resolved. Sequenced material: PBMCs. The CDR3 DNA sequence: TGTGCCAGCAGCTTAGCTGACTCCAGCGGGGAGCTGTTTTTT. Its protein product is CASSLADSSGELFF.